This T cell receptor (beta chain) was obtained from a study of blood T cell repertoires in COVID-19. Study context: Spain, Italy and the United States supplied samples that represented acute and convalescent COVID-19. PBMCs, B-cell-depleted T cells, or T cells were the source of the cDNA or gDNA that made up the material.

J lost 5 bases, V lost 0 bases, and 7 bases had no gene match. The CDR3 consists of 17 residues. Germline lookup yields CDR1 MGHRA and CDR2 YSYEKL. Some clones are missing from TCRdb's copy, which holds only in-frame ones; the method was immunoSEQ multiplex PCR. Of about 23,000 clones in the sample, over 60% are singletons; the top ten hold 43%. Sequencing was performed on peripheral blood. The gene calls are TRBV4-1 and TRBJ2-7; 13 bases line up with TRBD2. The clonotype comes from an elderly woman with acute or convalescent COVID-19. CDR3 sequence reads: CASSQDLLAGGFDEQYF. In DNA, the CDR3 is TGCGCCAGCAGCCAAGATTTACTAGCGGGGGGGTTCGACGAGCAGTACTTC.